What follows are 21 T cell receptor beta chains derived from one specimen sequenced in a study of T cells in Graves' hyperthyroidism and ophthalmopathy. Using RNA transcripts as the source, TCR beta CDR3 regions were amplified. First-round RT-PCR of the TCR CDR3 relied on the HTBI primer set. TCRdb itself ran the multiplex PCR reads through MiXCR, one entry per CDR3 protein. This table holds around 600,000 distinct CDR3 sequences, more than 14% found once. Sequenced: blood. The receptors were gathered from a woman between 45 and 60 years old with Graves' ophthalmopathy.

The table lists this clonotype with a few counts. This chain links TRBV7-3 with TRBJ2-2, with D possibly being TRBD2 (6 bases). Per germline, CDR1 SGHTA and CDR2 FQGTGA. This CDR3 comprises 15 residues. The V gene lost 0 bases and the J gene lost 6 bases, with 11 bases spanning the gap. CDR3 sequence (DNA): TGTGCCAGCAGCTTAACCCGGGAGCTCCCCGGGGAGCTGTTTTTT. Translation gives CASSLTRELPGELFF.

This clonotype was seen repeatedly, ten times or more. The V call is TRBV6-2 or TRBV6-3, the J call TRBJ1-1, with TRBD1 identical over 11 bases. Germline trimming cut 6 bases from V and 0 bases from J; bases unmatched to any gene: 9. The germline CDR1 and CDR2 sequences are MNHEY and SVGEGT. The CDR3 is 17 amino acids. For the CDR3, the DNA is TGTGCCAGCAGCCGGGACAGGGGGTACGATATGAACACTGAAGCTTTCTTT. It translates to CASSRDRGYDMNTEAFF.

The sample holds many counts of this clonotype. V usage is TRBV10-3 and J usage is TRBJ1-1; 9 bases line up with TRBD1. The germline CDR1 and CDR2 sequences are ENHRY and SYGVKD. There are 13 residues in the CDR3. After removal of 6 bases from V and 4 bases from J, the junction contained 3 bases not matched to a gene. The CDR3 reads CAIRGTGLTEAFF. In DNA, the CDR3 is TGTGCCATCAGGGGGACAGGGCTCACTGAAGCTTTCTTT.

This clonotype was observed a few times. For the CDR3, the DNA is TGTGCCATCAGTGAGGGGCCTAGCGGGAATCAGTACTTC. Amino acids: CAISEGPSGNQYF. The chain combines TRBV10-3 with TRBJ2-5; 9 nucleotides agree with TRBD2. Germline CDR1 is ENHRY and CDR2 is SYGVKD. The J segment lost 11 bases and the V segment lost 2 bases, leaving 6 bases of the junction unmatched. The CDR3 length is 13 residues.

This clonotype was observed a handful of times. The chain employs TRBV15 and TRBJ2-5; 10 bases map to TRBD2. Unmatched junction bases numbered 11, after V lost 8 bases and J lost 8 bases. The CDR3 is 14 amino acids. CDR1 and CDR2 from the germline V gene are LNHNV and YYDKDF (reference sequence). The chain's CDR3 is CATFNSGRPGTQYF. As DNA, the CDR3 is TGTGCCACCTTCAATAGCGGGAGGCCGGGTACCCAGTACTTC.

This clonotype was observed many times. The chain uses TRBV20-1 and TRBJ1-5; D ambiguous. The CDR3 extends over 12 amino acids. V was shortened by 7 bases and J by 1 base, with 8 bases between the two germline ends. Germline CDR1 is DFQATT and CDR2 is SNEGSKA (reference sequence). CDR3 DNA sequence: TGCAGTGGTAGGGAAAGCAATCAGCCCCAGCATTTT. This encodes CSGRESNQPQHF.

Many counts were recorded for this clonotype. The chain uses TRBV3-1 and TRBJ2-1; the match to TRBD2 covers 14 bases. With 4 bases clipped from V and 7 bases from J, the junction kept 9 bases outside the gene matches. CDR3 length: 17 amino acids. CDR1 is LGHDT, CDR2 YNNKEL, per germline (reference sequence). The CDR3 nucleotides are TGTGCCAGCAGCCCATTCCGACTAGCGGGAGGGGTGAATGAGCAGTTCTTC. This gives the protein CASSPFRLAGGVNEQFF.

In this sample, this clonotype turned up once. J is TRBJ2-5 and V is TRBV6-5; TRBD2 matches at 9 bases. The CDR3 is 17 amino acids. Germline CDR1 and CDR2: MNHEY and SVGAGI. Trimming took 4 bases from V and 4 from J; bases not matched to a gene: 13. The CDR3 loop is CASSFSLGSGRRETQYF. CDR3 sequence (DNA): TGTGCCAGCAGTTTTTCTCTGGGTAGCGGGAGACGAGAGACCCAGTACTTC.

This clonotype was seen a few times. This chain uses TRBV10-3 with TRBJ2-3; 7 bases map to TRBD1. Losses at the gene ends were 8 bases for V and 0 bases for J; bases not matched to a gene: 5. Germline CDR1 is ENHRY and CDR2 is SYGVKD. This CDR3 region has 14 residues. CDR3 DNA sequence: TGTGCCATCCGGACAGGAACTAGCACAGATACGCAGTATTTT. Translating gives CAIRTGTSTDTQYF.

Comments on this clonotype: This may come from a read error, since a much larger clone is one base off. The chain recombines TRBV5-1 with TRBJ2-1; TRBD2 matches at 9 bases. Germline CDR1 SGHRS, CDR2 YFSETQ. There are 17 residues in the CDR3. Trimming at V came to 0 bases and at J to 0 bases, leaving 4 bases not matched to a gene. The chain's CDR3 is CASSLALAGSSYNEQFF. The CDR3 DNA sequence: TGCGCCAGCAGCTTGGCTCTAGCGGGGAGCTCCTACAATGAGCAGTTCTTC.

In its sample, this clonotype was seen many times. The CDR3 region has the DNA TGTGCCAGCAGCCGGCAGAGCTCCTACAATGAGCAGTTCTTC. It is translated as CASSRQSSYNEQFF. V and J are TRBV7-3 and TRBJ2-1, with D uncertain. V was trimmed by 5 bases and J by 0 bases, leaving 8 bases between them. Germline V gene data show CDR1 as SGHTA and CDR2 as FQGTGA. CDR3 size: 14 residues. The full variable domain, rest sourced from reference TRBV7-3 and TRBJ2-1, is GAGVSQTPSNKVTEKGKYVELRCDPISGHTALYWYRQSLGQGPEFLIYFQGTGAADDSGLPNDRFFAVRPEGSVSTLKIQRTERGDSAVYLCASSRQSSYNEQFFGPGTRLTVL.

This clonotype appeared many times. The J gene is TRBJ1-1, the V gene TRBV3-1, with TRBD1 matching over 9 bases. J lost 6 bases, V lost 6 bases, and 8 bases had no gene match. The CDR3 contains 14 residues. CDR1 and CDR2 (germline): LGHDT, YNNKEL (reference sequence). The CDR3 DNA reads TGTGCCAGCAGAACAGGGGGCAGTGAGGCTGAAGCTTTCTTT. Its translation is CASRTGGSEAEAFF.

The sample holds a few counts of this clonotype. The rearrangement uses TRBV9 and TRBJ2-1, with TRBD2 matching over 8 bases. The CDR3 has 17 residues. From germline, CDR1 is SGDLS and CDR2 YYNGEE. Trimming at V came to 1 base and at J to 4 bases, leaving 10 bases not matched to a gene. In DNA form, the CDR3 reads TGTGCCAGCAGCGTATCTCCTGGGCTAGCGGGTTACAATGAGCAGTTCTTC. It translates to CASSVSPGLAGYNEQFF.

This clonotype showed up many times. The chain combines TRBV28 with TRBJ2-1; TRBD2 agrees at 13 bases. Trimming removed 6 bases from V and 10 bases from J; junction bases left unmatched: 12. There are 16 residues in the CDR3. The germline CDR1 and CDR2 sequences are MDHEN and SYDVKM. The CDR3 protein is CASRPPRLAGGGEQFF. Written as DNA, the CDR3 is TGTGCCAGCAGACCTCCGAGACTAGCGGGAGGAGGGGAGCAGTTCTTC.

The chain employs TRBV20-1 and TRBJ2-3; D assignment may be TRBD1 or TRBD2 (5 bases each). The CDR3 has 14 residues. Germline V gene sequence: CDR1 DFQATT, CDR2 SNEGSKA (reference sequence). The ends were cut back, 6 bases at V and 0 bases at J, with 13 bases in the middle. The CDR3: CSARLGPSTDTQYF. CDR3 nucleotides: TGCAGTGCCCGCCTGGGACCAAGCACAGATACGCAGTATTTT.

V and J are TRBV4-1 and TRBJ1-2, with D hard to call. This CDR3 has 13 amino acids. The V gene's germline CDR1 is MGHRA and CDR2 YSYEKL. Trimming took 2 bases from V and 7 from J, leaving 11 bases between them. The CDR3 DNA reads TGCGCCAGCAGCCAACGAACAGCTTCTGGCTACACCTTC. Its translation: CASSQRTASGYTF.

On this clonotype: A much larger clone sits a single nucleotide away, making a read error possible. Because it lacks the conserved phenylalanine or tryptophan at the end, this CDR3 is likely a read error. This sequence joins TRBV6-1 and TRBJ2-1; TRBD2 matches 8 bases. Germline-derived CDR1 and CDR2 are MNHNS and SASEGT. The V and J ends lost 6 bases and 0 bases, in that order; junction bases with no gene match: 4. This CDR3 contains 15 residues. The CDR3 coding sequence is TGTGCCAGCAGACTCAGCGGGAGCTCCTACAATGAGCAGTTCTTA. Its translation: CASRLSGSSYNEQFL.

The table lists this clonotype with many counts. The rearrangement links TRBV28 to TRBJ2-7; 9 positions agree with TRBD1. Germline loops: CDR1 MDHEN, CDR2 SYDVKM. This CDR3 contains 14 residues. The V and J ends lost 7 bases and 4 bases, in that order; junction bases with no gene match: 8. CDR3 amino acids: CASKTGTGIYEQYF. The CDR3, as DNA: TGTGCCAGCAAAACCGGGACAGGGATTTACGAGCAGTACTTC.

This clonotype was detected ten times or more. This chain connects TRBV7-2 to TRBJ2-1; 10 nucleotides agree with TRBD1. Germline V gene sequence: CDR1 SGHTA, CDR2 FQGNSA. Germline trimming cut 1 base from V and 12 bases from J; bases unmatched to any gene: 0. CDR3 length equals 12 residues. The CDR3: CASSLGTGGQFF. CDR3 nucleotide sequence: TGTGCCAGCAGCTTAGGGACAGGGGGGCAGTTCTTC.

The sample holds a few counts of this clonotype. The chain carries TRBV3-2 and TRBJ2-3. TRBV3-2 is noted as a pseudogene. The length of the CDR3 is 14 residues. For the CDR3, the DNA is TGTGCCAGCAGCCCGCTCGGGCTAACAGATACGCAGTATTTT. Its translation: CASSPLGLTDTQYF.

This clonotype was detected ten times or more. The genes are TRBV5-1 and TRBJ2-7, with D possibly being TRBD2 (6 bases). The CDR3 covers 13 residues. The germline V gene has CDR1 SGHRS and CDR2 YFSETQ. Deletions cut 4 bases from V and 5 bases from J, with 13 bases between. The CDR3 here is CASSVSGVNEQYF. As DNA, the CDR3 is TGCGCCAGCAGCGTCTCGGGGGTCAACGAGCAGTACTTC.